Sequencing of this T cell receptor (beta chain) was carried out in a study of OX40 agonist ivuxolimab in advanced cancers. TCRdb's copy holds only in-frame clones and misses some; the assay was immunoSEQ multiplex PCR. The sample has about 48,000 clones, around 90% seen once. The V gene end was trimmed by 0 bases and the J gene end by 2 bases; junction bases not matched to a gene: 3. The CDR3 has 16 residues. Germline V lookup: CDR1 MNHEY, CDR2 SMNVEV (reference sequence). This clonotype was sampled from an adult with an advanced solid tumor such as melanoma, head and neck, liver or kidney cancer. The sequences come from CD4+ or CD8+ T cells sorted from blood, collected in a trial of the OX40 agonist ivuxolimab. J is TRBJ2-3 and V is TRBV27; 9 positions match TRBD2. Here the CDR3 DNA reads TGTGCCAGCAGTTTATCAGCGGGGGGCATCACAGATACGCAGTATTTT. Its protein is CASSLSAGGITDTQYF.